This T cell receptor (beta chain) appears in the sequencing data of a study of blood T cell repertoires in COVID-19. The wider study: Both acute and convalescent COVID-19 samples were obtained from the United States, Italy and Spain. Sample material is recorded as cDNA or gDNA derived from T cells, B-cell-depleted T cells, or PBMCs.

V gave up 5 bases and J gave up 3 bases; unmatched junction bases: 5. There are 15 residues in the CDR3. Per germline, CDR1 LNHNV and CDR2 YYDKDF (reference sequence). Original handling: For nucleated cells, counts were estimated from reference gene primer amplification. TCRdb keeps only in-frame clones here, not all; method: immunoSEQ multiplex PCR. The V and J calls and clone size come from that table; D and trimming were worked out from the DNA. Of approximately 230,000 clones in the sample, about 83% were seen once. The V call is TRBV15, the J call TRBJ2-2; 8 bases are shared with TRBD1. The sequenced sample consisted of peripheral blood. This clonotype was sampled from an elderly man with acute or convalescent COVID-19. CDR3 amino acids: CATSQDRVDTGELFF. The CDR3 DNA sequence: TGTGCCACCAGCCAGGACAGGGTGGACACCGGGGAGCTGTTTTTT.